The 6 T cell receptor beta chains presented below share a single source sample, sequenced in a study of T cells after yellow fever vaccination. MiXCR, run by TCRdb on the 5' RACE reads, gives a single entry per CDR3 protein. Of a few hundred thousand distinct CDR3 sequences listed, 8.5% to 10% are singletons. Specimen: CD4+ T cells sorted from PBMCs, collected 5 days after the yellow fever booster vaccination. All receptors come from a man younger than 30 who received the YFV17D yellow fever vaccine.

The chain combines TRBV29-1 with TRBJ2-3; 9 nucleotides align to TRBD2. V shed 8 bases and J 1 base; nucleotides not matched to a gene: 16. This CDR3 comprises 17 residues. The germline gives CDR1 SQVTM, CDR2 ANQGSEA. CDR3 protein: CSPRGSGGNGGTDTQYF. DNA for the CDR3: TGCAGCCCTAGAGGGAGCGGGGGGAATGGGGGCACAGATACGCAGTATTTT.

This rearrangement joins TRBV9 to TRBJ2-1, with D tentatively TRBD2 (5 bases). The CDR3 extends over 13 amino acids. Germline V gives CDR1 SGDLS, CDR2 YYNGEE. Trimming pared 1 base from V and 6 bases from J, leaving 8 bases between. CDR3 in DNA: TGTGCCAGCAGCGTATCCACTAGCAATGAGCAGTTCTTC. Its translation is CASSVSTSNEQFF.

The V gene is TRBV11-3, the J gene TRBJ1-2; D possibly corresponds to TRBD1 (6 bases). Looked up from germline, CDR1 is SGHNT and CDR2 is YENEEA. V lost 3 bases and J lost 4, with 12 bases in between. The CDR3 is 14 residues long. CDR3 bases: TGTGCCAGCAGCTTCCGGACAGCTAGCTATGGCTACACCTTC. Encoded protein: CASSFRTASYGYTF.

The chain employs TRBV5-1 and TRBJ2-6; D remains ambiguous. The V end was cut by 1 base, the J end by 2 bases, with 10 bases between. Germline lookup yields CDR1 SGHRS and CDR2 YFSETQ. This CDR3 has 16 amino acids. The DNA of the CDR3 is TGCGCCAGCAGCTTGACACTTTTGGCTGGGGCCAACGTCCTGACTTTC. This encodes CASSLTLLAGANVLTF.

This chain links TRBV19 with TRBJ2-4; D is perhaps TRBD1 or TRBD2 (6 bases each). The germline gives CDR1 LNHDA, CDR2 SQIVND (reference sequence). Deletions cut 5 bases from V and 4 bases from J, with 9 bases between. The CDR3 runs 13 residues. The CDR3 DNA reads as TGTGCCAGTAGTGAAGGGGGGAAAAACATTCAGTACTTC. It specifies CASSEGGKNIQYF.

This clonotype was picked up many times. The chain links TRBV9 to TRBJ1-2; D not resolved. Deletions cut 0 bases from V and 8 bases from J, with 17 bases between. CDR3 size: 15 residues. Germline CDR1 reads SGDLS; CDR2 reads YYNGEE. The CDR3 nucleotides are TGTGCCAGCAGCGTAGTCCATGGGTTAGGGTCGGGCTACACCTTC. Its protein is CASSVVHGLGSGYTF.